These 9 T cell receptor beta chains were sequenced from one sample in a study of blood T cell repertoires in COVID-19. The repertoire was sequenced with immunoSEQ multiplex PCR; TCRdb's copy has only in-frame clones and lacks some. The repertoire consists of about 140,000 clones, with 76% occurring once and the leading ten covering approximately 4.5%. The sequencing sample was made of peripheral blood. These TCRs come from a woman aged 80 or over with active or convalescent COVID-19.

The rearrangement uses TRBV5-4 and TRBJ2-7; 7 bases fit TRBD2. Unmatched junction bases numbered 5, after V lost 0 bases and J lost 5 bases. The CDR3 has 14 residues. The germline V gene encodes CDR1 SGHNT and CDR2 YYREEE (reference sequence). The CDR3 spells CASSLGGGGNEQYF. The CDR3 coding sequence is TGTGCCAGCAGCTTGGGCGGGGGAGGGAACGAGCAGTACTTC. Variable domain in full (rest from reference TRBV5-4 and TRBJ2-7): ETGVTQSPTHLIKTRGQQVTLRCSSQSGHNTVSWYQQALGQGPQFIFQYYREEENGRGNFPPRFSGLQFPNYSSELNVNALELDDSALYLCASSLGGGGNEQYFGPGTRLTVT.

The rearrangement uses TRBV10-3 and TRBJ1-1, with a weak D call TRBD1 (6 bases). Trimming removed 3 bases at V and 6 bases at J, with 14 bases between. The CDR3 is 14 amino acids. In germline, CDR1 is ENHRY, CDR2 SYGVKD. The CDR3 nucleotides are TGTGCCATCAGTGACCCAACAGGGAGCGCTGAAGCTTTCTTT. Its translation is CAISDPTGSAEAFF.

The CDR3 nucleotides read TGTGCCAGCAGTACCCCAAACTCCTGGACAGTTAACTATGGCTACACCTTC. It encodes CASSTPNSWTVNYGYTF. The chain links TRBV28 to TRBJ1-2, with D perhaps matching TRBD1 (6 bases). V was pared by 5 bases and J by 1 base, with 20 bases between. CDR1 is MDHEN, CDR2 SYDVKM, per germline. This CDR3 comprises 17 residues.

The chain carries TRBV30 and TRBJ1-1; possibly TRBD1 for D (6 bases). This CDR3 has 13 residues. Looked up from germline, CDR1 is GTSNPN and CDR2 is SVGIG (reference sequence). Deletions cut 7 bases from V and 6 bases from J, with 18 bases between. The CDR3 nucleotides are TGTGCCTTTACCGGGACATGGGCGTCTGAAGCTTTCTTT. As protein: CAFTGTWASEAFF.

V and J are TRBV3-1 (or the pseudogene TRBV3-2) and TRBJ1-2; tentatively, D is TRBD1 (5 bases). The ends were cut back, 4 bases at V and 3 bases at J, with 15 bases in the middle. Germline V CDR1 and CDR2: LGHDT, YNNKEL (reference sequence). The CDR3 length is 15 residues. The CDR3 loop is CASSPGGEKYYGYTF. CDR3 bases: TGTGCCAGCAGCCCGGGGGGGGAGAAGTACTATGGCTACACCTTC.

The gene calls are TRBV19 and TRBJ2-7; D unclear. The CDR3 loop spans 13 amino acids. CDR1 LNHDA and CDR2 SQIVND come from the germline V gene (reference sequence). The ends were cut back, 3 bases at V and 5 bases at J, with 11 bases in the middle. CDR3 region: CASSISTLDEQYF. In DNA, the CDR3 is TGTGCCAGTAGTATTTCGACACTGGACGAGCAGTACTTC.

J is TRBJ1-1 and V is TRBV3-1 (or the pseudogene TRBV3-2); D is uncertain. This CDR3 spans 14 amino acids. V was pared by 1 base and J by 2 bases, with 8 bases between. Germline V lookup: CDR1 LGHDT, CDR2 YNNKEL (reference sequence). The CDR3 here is CASSQASGNTEAFF. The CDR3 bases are TGTGCCAGCAGCCAAGCGAGTGGTAACACTGAAGCTTTCTTT.

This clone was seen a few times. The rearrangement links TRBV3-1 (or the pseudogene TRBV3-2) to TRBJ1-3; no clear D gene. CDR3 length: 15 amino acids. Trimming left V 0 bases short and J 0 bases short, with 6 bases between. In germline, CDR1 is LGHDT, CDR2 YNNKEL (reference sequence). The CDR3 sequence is CASSQDRNSGNTIYF. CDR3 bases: TGTGCCAGCAGCCAAGACAGAAACTCTGGAAACACCATATATTTT.

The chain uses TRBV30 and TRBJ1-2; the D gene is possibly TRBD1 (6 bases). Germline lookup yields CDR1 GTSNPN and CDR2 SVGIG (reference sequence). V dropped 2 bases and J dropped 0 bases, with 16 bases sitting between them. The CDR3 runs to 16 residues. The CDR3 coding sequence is TGTGCCTGGAGTAGGGGGGGGTCCCCAGCTAACTATGGCTACACCTTC. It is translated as CAWSRGGSPANYGYTF.